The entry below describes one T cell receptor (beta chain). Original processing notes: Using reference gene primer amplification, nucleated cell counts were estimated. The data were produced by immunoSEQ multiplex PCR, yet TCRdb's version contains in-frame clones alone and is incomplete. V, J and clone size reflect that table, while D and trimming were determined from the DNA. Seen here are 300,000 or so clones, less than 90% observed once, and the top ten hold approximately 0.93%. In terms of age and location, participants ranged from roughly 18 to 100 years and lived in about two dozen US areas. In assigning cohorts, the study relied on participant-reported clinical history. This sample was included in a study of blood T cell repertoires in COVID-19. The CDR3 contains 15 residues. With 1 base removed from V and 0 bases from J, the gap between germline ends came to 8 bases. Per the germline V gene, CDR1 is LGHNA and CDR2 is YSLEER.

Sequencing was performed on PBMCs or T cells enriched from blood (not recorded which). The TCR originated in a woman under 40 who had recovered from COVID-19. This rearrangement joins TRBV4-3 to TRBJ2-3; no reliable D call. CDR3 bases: TGCGCCAGCAGCCAAGTCGCTAGGAGCACAGATACGCAGTATTTT. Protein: CASSQVARSTDTQYF.